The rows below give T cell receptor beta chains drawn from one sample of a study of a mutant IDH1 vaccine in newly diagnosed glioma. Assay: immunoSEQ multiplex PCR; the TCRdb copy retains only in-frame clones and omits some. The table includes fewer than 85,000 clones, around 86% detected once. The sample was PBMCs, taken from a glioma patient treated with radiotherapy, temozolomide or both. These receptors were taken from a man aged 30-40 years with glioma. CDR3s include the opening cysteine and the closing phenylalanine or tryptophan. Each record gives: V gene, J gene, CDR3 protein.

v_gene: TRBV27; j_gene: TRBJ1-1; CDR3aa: CASSLGRGGLTEAFF
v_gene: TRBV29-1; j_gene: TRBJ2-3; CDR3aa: CSVESRGPDMQYF
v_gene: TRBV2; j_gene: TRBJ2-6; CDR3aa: CATSGSLLSGANVLTF
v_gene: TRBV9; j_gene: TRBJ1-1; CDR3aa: CASSVSRGRVDEAFF
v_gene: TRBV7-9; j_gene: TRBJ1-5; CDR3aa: CASSLDRGGQPQHF
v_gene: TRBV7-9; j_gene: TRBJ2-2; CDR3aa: CASSPGQGVAGELFF
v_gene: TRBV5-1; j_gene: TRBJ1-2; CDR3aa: CASSKGQDPSYGYTF
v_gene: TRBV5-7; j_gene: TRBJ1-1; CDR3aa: CASSRGSVTGTEAFF
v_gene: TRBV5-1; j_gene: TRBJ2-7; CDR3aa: CASSLSPSREEQYF
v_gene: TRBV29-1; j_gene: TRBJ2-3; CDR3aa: CSVVFRTSGVDTQYF
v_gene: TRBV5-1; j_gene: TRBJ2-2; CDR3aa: CASSSNGLAGTGELFF
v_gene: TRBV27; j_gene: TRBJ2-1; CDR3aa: CASSLGAYNEQFF
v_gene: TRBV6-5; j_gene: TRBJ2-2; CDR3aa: CASSFDRGLGGELFF
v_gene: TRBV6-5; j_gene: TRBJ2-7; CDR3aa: CASSYSGSNKPYF
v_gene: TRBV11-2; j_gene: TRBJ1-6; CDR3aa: CASSPRQGASSSYNSPLHF